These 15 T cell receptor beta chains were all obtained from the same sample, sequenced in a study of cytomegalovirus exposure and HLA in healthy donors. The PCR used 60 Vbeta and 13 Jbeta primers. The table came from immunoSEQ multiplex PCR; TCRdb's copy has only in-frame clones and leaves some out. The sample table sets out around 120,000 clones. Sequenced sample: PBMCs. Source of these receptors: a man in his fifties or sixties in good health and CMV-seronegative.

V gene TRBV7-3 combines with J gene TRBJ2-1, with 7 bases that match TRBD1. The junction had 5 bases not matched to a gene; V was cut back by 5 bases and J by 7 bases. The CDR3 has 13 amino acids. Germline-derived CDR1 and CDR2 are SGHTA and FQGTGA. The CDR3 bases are TGTGCCAGCAGCGCGACAGGGTTTAATGAGCAGTTCTTC. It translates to CASSATGFNEQFF.

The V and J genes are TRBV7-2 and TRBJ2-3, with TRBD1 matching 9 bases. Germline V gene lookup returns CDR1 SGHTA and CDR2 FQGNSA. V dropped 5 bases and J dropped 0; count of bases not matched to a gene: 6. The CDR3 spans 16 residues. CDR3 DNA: TGTGCCAGCAGCCGAGGGACAGGGTCTAGCACAGATACGCAGTATTTT. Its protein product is CASSRGTGSSTDTQYF. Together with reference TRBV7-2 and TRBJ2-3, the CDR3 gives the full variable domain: GAGVSQSPSNKVTEKGKDVELRCDPISGHTALYWYRQSLGQGLEFLIYFQGNSAPDKSGLPSDRFSAERTGGSVSTLTIQRTQQEDSAVYLCASSRGTGSSTDTQYFGPGTRLTVL.

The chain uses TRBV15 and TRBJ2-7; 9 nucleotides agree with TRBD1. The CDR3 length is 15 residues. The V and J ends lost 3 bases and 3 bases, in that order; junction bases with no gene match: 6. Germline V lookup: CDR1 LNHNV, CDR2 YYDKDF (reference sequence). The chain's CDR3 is CATSRAGTGNYEQYF. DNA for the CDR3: TGTGCCACCAGCAGGGCTGGGACAGGGAACTACGAGCAGTACTTC.

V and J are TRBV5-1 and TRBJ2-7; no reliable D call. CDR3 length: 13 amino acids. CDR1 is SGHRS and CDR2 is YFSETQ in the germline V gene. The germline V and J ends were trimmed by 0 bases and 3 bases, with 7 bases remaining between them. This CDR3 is CASSLGHSYEQYF. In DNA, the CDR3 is TGCGCCAGCAGCTTGGGACACAGCTACGAGCAGTACTTC.

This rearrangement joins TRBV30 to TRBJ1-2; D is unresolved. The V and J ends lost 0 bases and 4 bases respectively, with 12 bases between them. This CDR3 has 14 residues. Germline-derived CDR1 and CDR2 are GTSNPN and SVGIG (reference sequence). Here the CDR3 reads CAWSVRRQTYGYTF. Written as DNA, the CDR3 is TGTGCCTGGAGTGTTCGGAGGCAGACCTATGGCTACACCTTC.

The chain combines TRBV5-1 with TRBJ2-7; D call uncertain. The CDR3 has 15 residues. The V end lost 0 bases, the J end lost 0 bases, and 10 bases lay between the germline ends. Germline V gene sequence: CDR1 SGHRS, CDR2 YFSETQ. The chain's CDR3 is CASSLDARSSYEQYF. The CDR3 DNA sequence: TGCGCCAGCAGCTTGGACGCCAGGTCCTCCTACGAGCAGTACTTC.

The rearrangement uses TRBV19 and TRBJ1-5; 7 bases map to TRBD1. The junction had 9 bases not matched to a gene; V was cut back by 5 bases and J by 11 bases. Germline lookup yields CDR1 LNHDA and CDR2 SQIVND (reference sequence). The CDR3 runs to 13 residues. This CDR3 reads CASSQGQVLAQHF. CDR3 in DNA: TGTGCCAGTAGTCAAGGACAGGTACTGGCCCAGCATTTT.

The CDR3 spells CASSFQGSTEAFF. In DNA, the CDR3 is TGTGCCAGCAGCTTCCAGGGGAGTACTGAAGCTTTCTTT. The chain uses TRBV7-3 and TRBJ1-1; weak D call: TRBD1 (6 bases). There are 13 residues in the CDR3. The V end was cut by 3 bases, the J end by 5 bases, with 10 bases between. CDR1 is SGHTA and CDR2 is FQGTGA in the germline V gene.

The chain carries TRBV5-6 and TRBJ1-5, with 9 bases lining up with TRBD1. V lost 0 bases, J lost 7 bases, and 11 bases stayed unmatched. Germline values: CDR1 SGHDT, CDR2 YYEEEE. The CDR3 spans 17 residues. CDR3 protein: CASSLGSYTGGRQPQHF. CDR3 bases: TGTGCCAGCAGCTTGGGATCTTACACAGGGGGCCGGCAGCCCCAGCATTTT.

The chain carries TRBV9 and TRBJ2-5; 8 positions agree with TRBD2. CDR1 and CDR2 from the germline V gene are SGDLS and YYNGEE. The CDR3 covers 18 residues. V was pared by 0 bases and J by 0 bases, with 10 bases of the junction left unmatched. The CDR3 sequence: CASSVGPASGRYQETQYF. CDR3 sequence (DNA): TGTGCCAGCAGCGTAGGGCCCGCTAGCGGGCGGTACCAAGAGACCCAGTACTTC.

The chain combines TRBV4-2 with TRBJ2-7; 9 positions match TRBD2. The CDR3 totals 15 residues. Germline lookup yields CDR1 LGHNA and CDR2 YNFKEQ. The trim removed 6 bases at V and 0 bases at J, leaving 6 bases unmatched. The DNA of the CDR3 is TGTGCCAGCAGGGATAGCGGGGGAAGCTCCTACGAGCAGTACTTC. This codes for CASRDSGGSSYEQYF.

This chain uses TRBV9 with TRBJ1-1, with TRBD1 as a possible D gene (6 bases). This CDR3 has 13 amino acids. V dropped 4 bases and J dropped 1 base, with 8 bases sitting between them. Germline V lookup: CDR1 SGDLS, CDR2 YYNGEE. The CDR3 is CASSTTGNTEAFF. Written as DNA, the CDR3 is TGTGCCAGCAGCACGACAGGGAACACTGAAGCTTTCTTT.

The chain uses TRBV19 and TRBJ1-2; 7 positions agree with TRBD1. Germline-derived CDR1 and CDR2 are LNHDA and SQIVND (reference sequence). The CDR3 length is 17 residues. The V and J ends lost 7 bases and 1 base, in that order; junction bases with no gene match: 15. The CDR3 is CASTHNTGTAINYGYTF. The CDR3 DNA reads TGTGCCAGTACCCATAATACCGGGACAGCTATTAACTATGGCTACACCTTC.

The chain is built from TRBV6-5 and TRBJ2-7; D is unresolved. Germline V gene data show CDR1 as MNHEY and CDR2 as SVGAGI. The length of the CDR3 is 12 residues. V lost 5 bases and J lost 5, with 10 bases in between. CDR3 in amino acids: CASSSLGDEQYF. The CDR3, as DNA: TGTGCCAGCAGTAGTCTGGGCGACGAGCAGTACTTC.

CDR3 sequence (DNA): TGTGCCAGCAGCCCACAGCCCCCCCTCTCTGGGGCCAACGTCCTGACTTTC. This codes for CASSPQPPLSGANVLTF. The chain couples TRBV5-8 to TRBJ2-6; unclear D gene. The germline CDR1 and CDR2 sequences are SGHTS and YDEGEE. Trimming shortened V by 4 bases and J by 0 bases, and 14 bases separated the two germline ends. This CDR3 is 17 amino acids long.